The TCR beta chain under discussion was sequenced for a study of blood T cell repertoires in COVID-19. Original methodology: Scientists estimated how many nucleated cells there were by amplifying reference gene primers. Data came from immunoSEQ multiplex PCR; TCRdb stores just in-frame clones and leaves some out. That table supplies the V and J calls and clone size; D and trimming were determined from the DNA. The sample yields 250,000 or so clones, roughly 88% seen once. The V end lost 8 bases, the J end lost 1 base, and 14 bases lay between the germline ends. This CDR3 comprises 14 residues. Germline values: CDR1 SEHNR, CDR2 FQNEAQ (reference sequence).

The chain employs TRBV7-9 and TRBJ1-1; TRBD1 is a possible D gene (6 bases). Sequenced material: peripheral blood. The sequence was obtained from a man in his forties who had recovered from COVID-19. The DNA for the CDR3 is TGTGCCAGCGGCCGCGGACAGAAGAACACTGAAGCTTTCTTT. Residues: CASGRGQKNTEAFF.